The clone carrying this T cell receptor beta chain was recorded at least ten times. Its antigen remains unidentified. This entry belongs to a study of CD8+CD57+ T cells in acquired aplastic anemia. As for the study in general: Sorted cells (CD4+ and CD8+) yielded DNA amounts that averaged approximately 3.2 ug. Where healthy donors were concerned, CD4+ cells averaged roughly 11 million reads.

CDR1 and CDR2 from the germline V gene are WNHNN and SYGVQD (reference sequence). The length of the CDR3 is 13 residues. The V and J ends lost 3 bases and 9 bases respectively, with 12 bases between them. Genomic DNA, the template, was used for profiling of the TCR beta VDJ and CDR3. TCRdb itself ran the reads through MiXCR, one entry per CDR3 protein. The data show about 210,000 distinct CDR3 sequences, with roughly 57% seen just once and 25% to 30% held by the top ten. Study conclusions and caveats: Comparison of patients with controls identified 25 to 35 shared CD8+ CDR3 sequences. CD8+ Simpson's diversity showed no significant patient-control difference.

The sequenced material came from sorted CD4+, CD8+, or CD8+CD57+ T cells (not recorded which) from PBMCs. The clonotype comes from a human donor in good health. The gene calls are TRBV10-1 and TRBJ2-1; D unresolved. The CDR3 loop reads CASSEGRGSEQFF. The CDR3 DNA reads as TGCGCCAGCAGTGAAGGCCGAGGTAGTGAGCAGTTCTTC.